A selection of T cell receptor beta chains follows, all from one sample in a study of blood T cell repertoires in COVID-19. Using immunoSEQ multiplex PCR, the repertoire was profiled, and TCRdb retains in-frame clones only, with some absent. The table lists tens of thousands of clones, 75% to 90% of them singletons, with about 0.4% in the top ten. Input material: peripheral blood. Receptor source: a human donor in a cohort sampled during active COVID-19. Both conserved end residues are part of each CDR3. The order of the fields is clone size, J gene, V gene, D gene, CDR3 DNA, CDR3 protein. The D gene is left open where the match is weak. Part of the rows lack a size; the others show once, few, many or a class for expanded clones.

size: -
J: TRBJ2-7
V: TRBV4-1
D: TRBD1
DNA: TGCGCCAGCAGCCGAGTAGCGAGGGAGCTTAAGACAGGGAAAGGCTACGAGCAGTACTTC
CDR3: CASSRVARELKTGKGYEQYF

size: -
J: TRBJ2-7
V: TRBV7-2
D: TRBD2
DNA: TGTGCCAGCAGCCCGGATGGCGGGGGTAGTACCTACGAGCAGTACTTC
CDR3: CASSPDGGGSTYEQYF

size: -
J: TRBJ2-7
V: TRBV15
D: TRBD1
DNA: TGTGCCACCAGCAGAGATCGGGACAGGGGTTACGAGCAGTACTTC
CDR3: CATSRDRDRGYEQYF

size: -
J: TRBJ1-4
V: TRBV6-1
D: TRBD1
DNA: TGTGCCAGCAGTGTAACAGACAGGGGACATAATGAAAAACTGTTTTTT
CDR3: CASSVTDRGHNEKLFF

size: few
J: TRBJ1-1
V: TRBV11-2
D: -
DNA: TGTGCCAGCAGCCCAGAAGGCCACTATGGTTTCTTT
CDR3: CASSPEGHYGFF

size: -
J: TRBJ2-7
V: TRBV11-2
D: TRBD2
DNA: TGTGCCAGCAGCTCGTCTAAGGGGGCTAGCGGGGACTACGAGCAGTACTTC
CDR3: CASSSSKGASGDYEQYF

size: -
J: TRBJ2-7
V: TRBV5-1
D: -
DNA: TGCGCCAGCAGCTTGGGGGAGGGGGGGACCTACGAGCAGTACTTC
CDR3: CASSLGEGGTYEQYF

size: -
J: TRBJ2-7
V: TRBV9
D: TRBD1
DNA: TGTGCCAGCTCCGAGGGGACAGGGTTCTCCTACGAGCAGTACTTC
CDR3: CASSEGTGFSYEQYF

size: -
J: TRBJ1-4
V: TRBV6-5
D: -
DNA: TGTGCCACCCGGGATGGCATTATTGGAAAACTGTTTTTT
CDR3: CATRDGIIGKLFF

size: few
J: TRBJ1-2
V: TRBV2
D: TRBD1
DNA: TGTGCCAGCAGTGCGGGACAGGTTGATGGCTACACCTTC
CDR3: CASSAGQVDGYTF

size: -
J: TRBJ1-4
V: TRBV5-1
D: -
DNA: TGCGCCAGCAGCCTGGGGGGGACATCTGAAAAACTGTTTTTT
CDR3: CASSLGGTSEKLFF

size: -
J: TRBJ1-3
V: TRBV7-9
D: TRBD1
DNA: TGTGCCAGCAGCTTAATAGGGGGCCCGAACTCTGGAAACACCATATATTTT
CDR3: CASSLIGGPNSGNTIYF

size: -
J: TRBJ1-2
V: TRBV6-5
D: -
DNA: TGTGCCAGCAGCTTGGACATTAACTATGGCTACACCTTC
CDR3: CASSLDINYGYTF

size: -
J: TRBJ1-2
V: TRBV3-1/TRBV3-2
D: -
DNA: TGTGCCAGCAGCCAAGGCCCGGGGGGAGCGCACTATGGCTACACCTTC
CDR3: CASSQGPGGAHYGYTF

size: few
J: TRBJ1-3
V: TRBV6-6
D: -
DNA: TGTGCCAGCAGTTACTTTCTTCGCACCATATATTTT
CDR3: CASSYFLRTIYF

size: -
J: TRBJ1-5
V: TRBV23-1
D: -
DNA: TGCGCCAGCAGTCAACTAACAGGGATCAATCAGCCCCAGCATTTT
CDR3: CASSQLTGINQPQHF

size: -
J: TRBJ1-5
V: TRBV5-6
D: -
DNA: TGTGCCAGCAGCTTGGCAGGGGGCAATCAGCCCCAGCATTTT
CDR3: CASSLAGGNQPQHF

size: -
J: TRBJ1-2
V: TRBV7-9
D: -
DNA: TGTGCCAGCAGCTCGGGAGACGGCTATGGCTACACCTTC
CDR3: CASSSGDGYGYTF

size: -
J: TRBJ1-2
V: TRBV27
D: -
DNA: TGTGCCAGCAGTCCGCAGGGTTCCCCATATGGCTACACCTTC
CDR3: CASSPQGSPYGYTF

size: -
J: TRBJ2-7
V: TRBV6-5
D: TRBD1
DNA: TGTGCCAGCAGTCAGGATCCGGGACAGGCCTACGAGCAGTACTTC
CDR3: CASSQDPGQAYEQYF

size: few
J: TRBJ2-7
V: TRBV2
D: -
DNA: TGTGCCAGCAGGCTGGGGGACTCCGGGCGGTCCGAGCAGTACTTC
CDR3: CASRLGDSGRSEQYF

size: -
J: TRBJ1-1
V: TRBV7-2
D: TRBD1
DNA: TGTGCCAGCAGCGCCCAGGGGGACCTGACTGTCTTT
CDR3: CASSAQGDLTVF

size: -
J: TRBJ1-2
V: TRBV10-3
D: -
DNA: TGTGCCATCAGTGAGGGAGGGGCATCTCCCTATGGCTACACCTTC
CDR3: CAISEGGASPYGYTF

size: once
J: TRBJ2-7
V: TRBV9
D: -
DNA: TGTGCCAGCGGCCCGGGACACTCCTACGAGCAGTACTTC
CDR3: CASGPGHSYEQYF

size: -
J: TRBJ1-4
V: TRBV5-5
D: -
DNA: TGTGCCAGCAGCTCCCCTATGGCAGGGCTTAATGAAAAACTGTTTTTT
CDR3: CASSSPMAGLNEKLFF

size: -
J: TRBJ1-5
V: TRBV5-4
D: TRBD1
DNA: TGTGCCAGCAGCTTAACAGGGGACAATCAGCCCCAGCATTTT
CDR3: CASSLTGDNQPQHF

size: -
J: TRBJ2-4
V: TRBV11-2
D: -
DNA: TGTGCCAGCAGCCCCCCGACAGTAGCCAAAAACATTCAGTACTTC
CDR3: CASSPPTVAKNIQYF

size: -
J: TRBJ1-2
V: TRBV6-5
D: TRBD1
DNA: TGTGCCAGCAGACGACAGGGAACGGGCTATGGCTACACCTTC
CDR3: CASRRQGTGYGYTF

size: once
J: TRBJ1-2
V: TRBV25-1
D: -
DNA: TGTGCCAGCAGTGAATTAGATGCCGGGACAACCTATGGCTACACCTTC
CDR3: CASSELDAGTTYGYTF

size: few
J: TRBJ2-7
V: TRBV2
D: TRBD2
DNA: TGTGCCAGCAGTCGGACTAGCGGGGGCCCGATAACCTACGAGCAGTACTTC
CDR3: CASSRTSGGPITYEQYF

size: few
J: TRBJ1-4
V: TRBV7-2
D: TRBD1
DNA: TGTGCCAGCAGCAGAGTGGCGGACAGGGGTGAAAAACTGTTTTTT
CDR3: CASSRVADRGEKLFF

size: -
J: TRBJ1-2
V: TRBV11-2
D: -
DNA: TGTGCCAGCAGCTTAGATCTGGGAGTGGGCAGGCGCGGCTACACCTTC
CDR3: CASSLDLGVGRRGYTF